Sequencing of this TCR beta chain was carried out in a study of blood T cell repertoires in COVID-19. Overall study context: There were acute and convalescent COVID-19 samples, and they came from the United States, Italy and Spain.

Sequenced by immunoSEQ multiplex PCR; TCRdb stores in-frame clones only, minus some. The sample gives over 200,000 clones, nearly 85% of which show up once; about 1.3% is in the top ten. Germline V gene sequence: CDR1 LGHDT, CDR2 YNNKEL (reference sequence). Trimming at V came to 1 base and at J to 8 bases, leaving 15 bases not matched to a gene. CDR3 length equals 18 residues. This chain links TRBV3-1 (or the pseudogene TRBV3-2) with TRBJ2-4; 9 bases agree with TRBD2. The clonotype comes from a woman younger than 45 with COVID-19, enrolled during active disease. Input material: peripheral blood. Written as DNA, the CDR3 is TGTGCCAGCAGCCAAGCCCTTTCAGCGGGAGGCGTCGGAGACATTCAGTACTTC. Residues: CASSQALSAGGVGDIQYF.